This T cell receptor beta chain was recorded in a study of T-cell reconstitution after alpha-beta-depleted transplantation in children. The CDR3 has 13 residues. V lost 4 bases, J lost 7 bases, and 14 bases lay in between. Germline assignment: CDR1 DFQATT and CDR2 SNEGSKA (reference sequence). The TCRbeta library was prepared with unique molecular identifiers. TCRdb used MiXCR to reprocess the PCR reads, holding one entry per CDR3 protein. The sample consists of about 870,000 distinct CDR3 sequences, about 15% of them appearing once. This clonotype was detected only a few times. The sequence came from a male patient between 5 and 17 years old who had a stem cell transplant for acute lymphoblastic leukemia, so the T cells may come from the graft donor. The source was PBMCs, mostly from graft donor cells, collected 360 days after TCRalphabeta/CD19-depleted stem cell transplant. The chain uses TRBV20-1 and TRBJ1-5; the D gene is possibly TRBD1 (5 bases). CDR3 residues: CSAIGRVEQPQHF. In DNA form, the CDR3 reads TGCAGTGCTATCGGCAGGGTCGAACAGCCCCAGCATTTT.